The 32 T cell receptor beta chains below come from one sample, sequenced in a study of molecular identifiers for immune sequencing clone quantification. TCRdb independently ran MiXCR on the PCR reads; one entry per CDR3 protein. The top ten clones hold 0.7% to 0.9% of a sample with 490,000 or so distinct CDR3 sequences, about 25% of them seen once. Sequencing was carried out using naive CD8+ T cells from blood, with Jurkat cell RNA spiked in. Subset indicated: FACS-sorted CD8+CD4-CCR7+CD45RA+ naive T cells. Receptors were obtained from a human donor in good health. Some libraries in this study had Jurkat cell RNA spiked in.

This clonotype was seen at least ten times. The genes are TRBV5-4 and TRBJ2-3; TRBD2 matches at 13 bases. Germline loops: CDR1 SGHNT, CDR2 YYREEE (reference sequence). V trimming: 3 bases; J trimming: 7 bases; junction bases outside the gene matches: 8. The CDR3 is 16 amino acids. The DNA of the CDR3 is TGTGCCAGCAGCTCACAACTAGCGGGAGGGCCAAATACGCAGTATTTT. Translating gives CASSSQLAGGPNTQYF. Using reference TRBV5-4 and TRBJ2-3 for the parts outside the CDR3, the full variable domain is ETGVTQSPTHLIKTRGQQVTLRCSSQSGHNTVSWYQQALGQGPQFIFQYYREEENGRGNFPPRFSGLQFPNYSSELNVNALELDDSALYLCASSSQLAGGPNTQYFGPGTRLTVL.

V usage is TRBV12-3 or TRBV12-4 and J usage is TRBJ2-1; D not certain. V lost 1 base and J 9 bases, leaving 13 bases between the germline ends. CDR3 length: 14 amino acids. This CDR3 is CASSLEGRPFEQFF. The CDR3 DNA follows: TGTGCCAGCAGTTTAGAGGGAAGGCCTTTTGAGCAGTTCTTC.

The CDR3 is CASSQGHPLGYGYTF. CDR3 bases: TGTGCCAGCAGCCAAGGACACCCTCTGGGGTATGGCTACACCTTC. V gene TRBV3-1 combines with J gene TRBJ1-2, with no clear D. V lost 1 base, J lost 5 bases, and 14 bases lay in between. CDR1 and CDR2 (germline): LGHDT, YNNKEL (reference sequence). This CDR3 is built from 15 residues.

Turning to this clonotype: A junction end diverges from the germline sequence, so it may reflect a read error. This chain links TRBV7-8 with TRBJ2-6; TRBD1 might be the D (5 bases). CDR3 length equals 14 residues. The germline gives CDR1 SGHVS, CDR2 FQNEAQ. CDR3 protein: CASSPVVGANILTF. In DNA form, the CDR3 reads TGTGCCAGCAGCCCGGTCGTTGGGGCCAACATCCTGACTTTC.

In this sample, this clonotype turned up once. This CDR3 is CASSQGLDSSEAFF. The CDR3 DNA reads TGCGCCAGCAGCCAAGGTTTGGACAGCTCTGAAGCTTTCTTT. J is TRBJ1-1 and V is TRBV4-3, with D perhaps matching TRBD1 (6 bases). Germline V lookup: CDR1 LGHNA, CDR2 YSLEER. V was trimmed by 1 base and J by 6 bases, leaving 12 bases between them. This CDR3 is 14 amino acids long.

This clonotype was counted at least ten times. The chain has TRBV20-1 and TRBJ2-2; D unclear. The CDR3 consists of 14 residues. Germline V gene sequence: CDR1 DFQATT, CDR2 SNEGSKA (reference sequence). Deletions cut 1 base from V and 3 bases from J, with 9 bases between. The CDR3 is CSARASIHTGELFF. The DNA for the CDR3 is TGCAGTGCTAGAGCAAGTATACACACCGGGGAGCTGTTTTTT.

This clonotype turned up a few times. V gene TRBV24-1 combines with J gene TRBJ2-2, with D maybe TRBD1 (5 bases). The germline V and J ends were trimmed by 4 bases and 1 base, with 12 bases remaining between them. The CDR3 covers 16 residues. The germline V gene encodes CDR1 KGHDR and CDR2 SFDVKD. CDR3 sequence reads: CATSDPYTGNTGELFF. In nucleotides, the CDR3 is TGTGCCACCAGTGACCCCTACACAGGGAACACCGGGGAGCTGTTTTTT.

A note on this clonotype: The junction departs from the called germline gene at one end, perhaps through a read error. The V call is TRBV7-2, the J call TRBJ1-4; D unclear. Per germline, CDR1 SGHTA and CDR2 FQGNSA. The CDR3 totals 15 residues. The CDR3 DNA follows: TGTGCCAGCAGCTTAGGGACCGTGGGTGGAGAAAAACTGATTTTT. Translating it yields CASSLGTVGGEKLIF.

The rearrangement uses TRBV27 and TRBJ2-5; perhaps TRBD2 as D (6 bases). Trimming took off 3 bases at V and 4 bases at J, with 15 bases between the two ends. The CDR3 covers 15 residues. Germline V gene lookup returns CDR1 MNHEY and CDR2 SMNVEV (reference sequence). For the CDR3, the DNA is TGTGCCAGCAGTTTTGGCAGGAGGGCCCGAGAGACCCAGTACTTC. This gives the protein CASSFGRRARETQYF.

This clonotype showed up just a few times. The V call is TRBV3-2, the J call TRBJ1-5; the D segment call TRBD1 is taken from the table without a DNA check. TRBV3-2 counts as a pseudogene. This CDR3 comprises 16 residues. The CDR3 DNA follows: TGTGCCAGCAGCCGGGGGAGGACAGGGGGCCGCCAGCCCCAGCATTTT. This encodes CASSRGRTGGRQPQHF.

Turning to this clonotype: Given a much more abundant clone one base away, this may be a read error. The chain carries TRBV28 and TRBJ2-7; D might be TRBD2 (6 bases). The germline V and J ends were trimmed by 2 bases and 1 base, with 15 bases remaining between them. Germline loops: CDR1 MDHEN, CDR2 SYDVKM. The CDR3 loop spans 16 amino acids. The CDR3 here is CASSLSNRGYSYEQYF. The CDR3 DNA reads TGTGCCAGCAGTTTAAGTAATCGGGGGTATTCCTACGAGCAGTACTTC.

A word on this clonotype: This may come from a read error, since a much larger clone is one base off. This CDR3 is missing its conserved last phenylalanine or tryptophan, likely due to a read error. This chain links TRBV14 with TRBJ1-1; tentatively, D is TRBD1 (6 bases). The germline V gene has CDR1 SGHDN and CDR2 FVKESK. V was clipped by 3 bases and J by 4 bases, with 21 bases between them. The CDR3 runs 17 residues. In nucleotides, the CDR3 is TGTGCCAGCAGCCACACCGACAGGCGGACTTTTCCCACTGAAGCTTTCATT. Its translation: CASSHTDRRTFPTEAFI.

This clonotype occurred many times. The DNA for the CDR3 is TGTGCCAGCAGCCACCCGGATGGAGGTACAGAGACCCAGTACTTC. Protein: CASSHPDGGTETQYF. The chain couples TRBV7-2 to TRBJ2-5; weak D call: TRBD2 (5 bases). Trimming pared 5 bases from V and 4 bases from J, leaving 17 bases between. Germline-derived CDR1 and CDR2 are SGHTA and FQGNSA. This CDR3 comprises 15 residues.

This clonotype was seen more than once but under ten times. The genes are TRBV7-9 and TRBJ1-1; perhaps TRBD1 as D (5 bases). CDR1 and CDR2 (germline): SEHNR, FQNEAQ (reference sequence). The V end was cut by 2 bases, the J end by 3 bases, with 13 bases between. CDR3 size: 15 residues. In nucleotides, the CDR3 is TGTGCCAGCAGCTTAAGTCAGGGCCTGGACACTGAAGCTTTCTTT. Its translation is CASSLSQGLDTEAFF.

This clonotype was seen a few times. This chain connects TRBV11-3 to TRBJ2-1; the match to TRBD2 covers 7 bases. This CDR3 has 17 residues. Germline V gives CDR1 SGHNT, CDR2 YENEEA. The trim removed 4 bases at V and 2 bases at J, leaving 11 bases unmatched. The CDR3 reads CASSSENGLVPYNEQFF. CDR3 in DNA: TGTGCCAGCAGCTCTGAAAATGGACTAGTGCCCTACAATGAGCAGTTCTTC.

The CDR3 nucleotides are TGCGCCAGCAGCCAAGATTTTGCCTCCCAGGGCACAGATACGCAGTATTTT. It specifies CASSQDFASQGTDTQYF. The J gene is TRBJ2-3, the V gene TRBV4-3; D not certain. The germline gives CDR1 LGHNA, CDR2 YSLEER. V lost 0 bases and J lost 1, with 14 bases in between. The CDR3 runs 17 residues.

This rearrangement joins TRBV9 to TRBJ2-5; tentatively, D is TRBD1 or TRBD2 (5 bases each). V lost 2 bases and J 5 bases, leaving 16 bases between the germline ends. Germline CDR1 and CDR2: SGDLS and YYNGEE. The CDR3 runs to 15 residues. DNA for the CDR3: TGTGCCAGCAGCGTTAGTGGGACCGCAATGGAGACCCAGTACTTC. This codes for CASSVSGTAMETQYF.

In its sample, this clonotype was seen a few times. This sequence joins TRBV7-9 and TRBJ2-7; D call uncertain. This CDR3 has 14 residues. From germline, CDR1 is SEHNR and CDR2 FQNEAQ (reference sequence). Trimming stripped 6 bases from V and 2 bases from J, with 14 bases between. Here the CDR3 DNA reads TGTGCCAGCAGTAAGGGAAACAGCCCCTACGAGCAGTACTTC. Amino acids: CASSKGNSPYEQYF.

The V and J genes are TRBV10-3 and TRBJ2-7, with a weak D call TRBD2 (6 bases). V lost 4 bases to trimming and J lost 2 bases, with 12 bases between them. The CDR3 spans 14 residues. Germline lookup yields CDR1 ENHRY and CDR2 SYGVKD. CDR3 DNA sequence: TGTGCCATCAGTGGAGCCGGGAGCCCCTACGAGCAGTACTTC. It specifies CAISGAGSPYEQYF.

The V and J genes are TRBV30 and TRBJ1-1; the match to TRBD1 covers 7 bases. Trimming took 1 base from V and 4 from J; bases not matched to a gene: 9. Germline values: CDR1 GTSNPN, CDR2 SVGIG (reference sequence). The length of the CDR3 is 15 residues. CDR3 protein: CAWSASDRVTTEAFF. For the CDR3, the DNA is TGTGCCTGGAGTGCGTCAGACAGGGTAACCACTGAAGCTTTCTTT.

With respect to this clonotype: Germline is not matched at one junction end, which may reflect a read error. The chain uses TRBV28 and TRBJ2-1; D uncertain. The CDR3 loop spans 17 amino acids. Germline CDR1 MDHEN, CDR2 SYDVKM. CDR3 protein: CASREIPRLRDSNEQLF. CDR3 coding DNA: TGTGCCAGCAGGGAAATCCCCCGGTTGAGAGACTCGAATGAGCAGCTCTTC.

As concerns this clonotype: A much bigger clone sits one base away, suggesting this may be a read error. This chain links TRBV14 with TRBJ1-1, with unresolved D. V gave up 4 bases and J gave up 6 bases, with 21 bases separating them. The CDR3 has 16 amino acids. Germline V gene sequence: CDR1 SGHDN, CDR2 FVKESK. The CDR3 spells CASSPRYTEGGPEAFF. CDR3 coding DNA: TGTGCCAGCAGCCCACGGTATACAGAGGGCGGACCTGAAGCTTTCTTT.

This clonotype was detected ten times or more. CDR3 DNA: TGTGCCAGCAGCTTACCGGGACGGACCTCTGGGGCCAACGTCCTGACTTTC. This gives the protein CASSLPGRTSGANVLTF. The genes are TRBV7-9 and TRBJ2-6; the D gene could be TRBD1 or TRBD2 (5 bases each). Germline values: CDR1 SEHNR, CDR2 FQNEAQ (reference sequence). Trimming cost V 2 bases and J 0 bases, with 11 bases left between them. This CDR3 is 17 amino acids long.

Comments on this clonotype: This may arise from a read error, as a much more abundant clone is one base away. The gene calls are TRBV7-9 and TRBJ2-1; D is perhaps TRBD1 or TRBD2 (6 bases each). This CDR3 contains 17 residues. The germline gives CDR1 SEHNR, CDR2 FQNEAQ (reference sequence). In DNA, the CDR3 is TGTGCCAGCAGCCGGTTCGGCGGGACACAGACCTACAATGAGCGGTTCTTC. It translates to CASSRFGGTQTYNERFF.

This clonotype was detected ten times or more. The V gene is TRBV7-2, the J gene TRBJ2-3, with D perhaps TRBD2 (6 bases). Deletions cut 4 bases from V and 5 bases from J, with 16 bases between. Germline CDR1 SGHTA, CDR2 FQGNSA. The CDR3 sequence is 15 residues long. The CDR3 here is CASSSRDSSGDTQYF. For the CDR3, the DNA is TGTGCCAGCAGCTCCCGGGACTCAAGTGGAGATACGCAGTATTTT.

This clonotype was counted between two and nine times. Here the CDR3 DNA reads TGTGCCAGCAGTTACTCGGGAACAGGGTACACTGAAGCTTTCTTT. It translates to CASSYSGTGYTEAFF. The chain recombines TRBV6-5 with TRBJ1-1, with D maybe TRBD1 (6 bases). The CDR3 runs 15 residues. Germline V gene data show CDR1 as MNHEY and CDR2 as SVGAGI. V lost 0 bases and J lost 3, with 11 bases in between.

The chain combines TRBV5-1 with TRBJ1-1; a possible D gene is TRBD1 (5 bases). CDR3 length: 14 residues. Trimming took off 4 bases at V and 0 bases at J, with 10 bases between the two ends. Per the germline V gene, CDR1 is SGHRS and CDR2 is YFSETQ. DNA of the CDR3: TGCGCCAGCAGCACTGACAGTGTGAACACTGAAGCTTTCTTT. Residues: CASSTDSVNTEAFF. Looking up the rest from reference TRBV5-1 and TRBJ1-1 gives the full variable domain: KAGVTQTPRYLIKTRGQQVTLSCSPISGHRSVSWYQQTPGQGLQFLFEYFSETQRNKGNFPGRFSGRQFSNSRSEMNVSTLELGDSALYLCASSTDSVNTEAFFGQGTRLTVV.

This clonotype was observed many times. This chain uses TRBV7-2 with TRBJ2-1, with TRBD2 as a possible D gene (7 bases). This CDR3 is built from 15 residues. The germline V gene has CDR1 SGHTA and CDR2 FQGNSA. Between the trimmed V and J ends, which lost 4 bases and 5 bases, there was a span of 15 bases. CDR3 in DNA: TGTGCCAGCAGCTCAAACGGGGGGCCGGACAATGAGCAGTTCTTC. This gives the protein CASSSNGGPDNEQFF.

This clonotype appeared many times. The V call is TRBV19, the J call TRBJ2-3; 13 nucleotides align to TRBD2. The trim removed 9 bases at V and 3 bases at J, leaving 6 bases unmatched. This CDR3 has 15 residues. CDR1 and CDR2 (germline): LNHDA, SQIVND (reference sequence). The CDR3 DNA is TGTGCCAGCACCATGACTAGCGGGGGGACAGATACGCAGTATTTT. This gives the protein CASTMTSGGTDTQYF. The full variable domain, completed using reference TRBV19 and TRBJ2-3, is DGGITQSPKYLFRKEGQNVTLSCEQNLNHDAMYWYRQDPGQGLRLIYYSQIVNDFQKGDIAEGYSVSREKKESFPLTVTSAQKNPTAFYLCASTMTSGGTDTQYFGPGTRLTVL.

This chain connects TRBV4-3 to TRBJ2-7, with no clear D. The ends were cut back, 11 bases at V and 13 bases at J, with 39 bases in the middle. The CDR3 has 17 residues. Germline CDR1 reads LGHNA; CDR2 reads YSLEER. Here the CDR3 DNA reads TGCGCCCGCCGCCAAGATCCCCCGGTCCCCCCCTCCTACGAACAATACTTC. This translates into CARRQDPPVPPSYEQYF.

This clonotype was seen a handful of times. This chain links TRBV12-3 or TRBV12-4 with TRBJ2-1; TRBD1 agrees at 7 bases. With 5 bases clipped from V and 8 bases from J, the junction kept 3 bases outside the gene matches. The CDR3 runs 12 residues. CDR3 nucleotide sequence: TGTGCCAGCAGTACAGGGGACGATGAGCAGTTCTTC. Its translation: CASSTGDDEQFF.

In its sample, this clonotype was seen many times. The chain employs TRBV4-3 and TRBJ2-1; D possibly corresponds to TRBD2 (5 bases). V lost 5 bases and J 10 bases, leaving 15 bases between the germline ends. Germline V CDR1 and CDR2: LGHNA, YSLEER. This CDR3 is built from 13 residues. The CDR3 protein is CASSKGGPLEQFF. The CDR3 region has the DNA TGCGCCAGCAGCAAGGGCGGGCCCTTAGAGCAGTTCTTC.